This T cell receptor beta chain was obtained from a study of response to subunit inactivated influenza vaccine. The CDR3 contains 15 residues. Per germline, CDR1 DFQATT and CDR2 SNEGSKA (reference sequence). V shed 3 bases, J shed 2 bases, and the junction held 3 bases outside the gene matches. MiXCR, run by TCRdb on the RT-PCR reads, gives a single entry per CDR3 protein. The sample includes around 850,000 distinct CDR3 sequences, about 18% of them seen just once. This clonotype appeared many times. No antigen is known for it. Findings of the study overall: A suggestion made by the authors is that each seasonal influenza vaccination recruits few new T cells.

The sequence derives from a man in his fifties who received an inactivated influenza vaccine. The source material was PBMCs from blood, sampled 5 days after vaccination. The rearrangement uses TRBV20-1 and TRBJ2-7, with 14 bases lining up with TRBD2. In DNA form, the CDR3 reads TGCAGTGCTAGTCGACTAGCGGGAGGGCCCTACGAGCAGTACTTC. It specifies CSASRLAGGPYEQYF.